The 12 T cell receptor beta chains listed next were all sequenced from one sample in a study of spatial heterogeneity in lung cancer. Time point: sample taken at primary tumor resection. TCRdb re-derived calls from the 5' RACE reads in MiXCR, one entry per CDR3 protein. The sample holds under 30,000 distinct CDR3 sequences, under 4% seen once. This material consisted of PBMCs, taken at surgery. These receptor sequences come from a female donor with early-stage non-small cell lung cancer.

This clonotype was picked up many times. The rearrangement uses TRBV27 and TRBJ1-3; D remains unclear. The CDR3 contains 15 residues. The germline gives CDR1 MNHEY, CDR2 SMNVEV (reference sequence). Trimming stripped 0 bases from V and 0 bases from J, with 6 bases between. The CDR3 DNA follows: TGTGCCAGCAGTTTATCGGTGGGCTCTGGAAACACCATATATTTT. Residues: CASSLSVGSGNTIYF.

This clonotype was found many times. The rearrangement uses TRBV4-1 and TRBJ2-1, with D possibly being TRBD2 (5 bases). Trimming removed 5 bases at V and 6 bases at J, with 23 bases between. This CDR3 has 17 residues. In germline, CDR1 is MGHRA, CDR2 YSYEKL. Written as DNA, the CDR3 is TGCGCCAGCAGCGGGATTCACAACGTCGGGAATTCCAATGAGCAGTTCTTC. Its protein product is CASSGIHNVGNSNEQFF.

This clonotype was seen repeatedly, ten times or more. The gene calls are TRBV12-3 or TRBV12-4 and TRBJ2-5; unclear D gene. The germline V and J ends were trimmed by 6 bases and 1 base, with 9 bases remaining between them. There are 13 residues in the CDR3. The CDR3 nucleotides are TGTGCCAGCAGGTCCTTCGGCCAAGAGACCCAGTACTTC. As protein: CASRSFGQETQYF.

This clonotype was seen more than once but under ten times. DNA for the CDR3: TGTGCCAGTAGTCCACCGGGGAGGCACGAGCAGTACTTC. Amino acid sequence: CASSPPGRHEQYF. The V gene is TRBV19, the J gene TRBJ2-7; tentatively, D is TRBD2 (6 bases). The CDR3 is made up of 13 amino acids. Trimming cost V 5 bases and J 5 bases, with 13 bases left between them. CDR1 is LNHDA and CDR2 is SQIVND in the germline V gene (reference sequence).

As regards this clonotype: This clone may be a read error of a much larger clone one base away. The rearrangement uses TRBV30 and TRBJ2-2; either TRBD1 or TRBD2 may fit D (5 bases each). The CDR3 spans 16 residues. Germline CDR1 and CDR2: GTSNPN and SVGIG (reference sequence). V was cut by 7 bases and J by 0 bases, with 18 bases left in between. The DNA for the CDR3 is TGTGCCTCCAGGGTTGTGGGAGCCCCGAACACCGGGGAGCTGTTTTTT. It translates to CASRVVGAPNTGELFF.

This clonotype was detected a few times. The rearrangement links TRBV27 to TRBJ2-1; 16 bases line up with TRBD2. V dropped 5 bases and J dropped 2; count of bases not matched to a gene: 9. Germline CDR1 reads MNHEY; CDR2 reads SMNVEV (reference sequence). The CDR3 has 19 residues. The CDR3 spells CASSNPGLAGGRAYNEQFF. The CDR3 bases are TGTGCCAGCAGTAACCCGGGACTAGCGGGGGGGCGGGCCTACAATGAGCAGTTCTTC.

This clonotype was detected only once. The chain couples TRBV18 to TRBJ2-7, with D possibly being TRBD2 (5 bases). Germline assignment: CDR1 KGHSH and CDR2 LQKENI. This CDR3 contains 14 residues. Trimming took off 4 bases at V and 4 bases at J, with 14 bases between the two ends. Here the CDR3 reads CASSLSGTLYEQYF. CDR3 nucleotides: TGTGCCAGCTCACTGAGCGGCACCTTATACGAGCAGTACTTC.

This clonotype has a count of ten or more. The chain joins TRBV7-3 to TRBJ2-5; 7 bases agree with TRBD1. The CDR3 is 18 amino acids. V dropped 7 bases and J dropped 0; count of bases not matched to a gene: 17. Germline values: CDR1 SGHTA, CDR2 FQGTGA. DNA for the CDR3: TGTGCCAGCATCGTGACAGGGAGTCCTTTGGGCAACCAAGAGACCCAGTACTTC. Amino acid sequence: CASIVTGSPLGNQETQYF. The full variable domain, with the rest looked up from reference TRBV7-3 and TRBJ2-5, is GAGVSQTPSNKVTEKGKYVELRCDPISGHTALYWYRQSLGQGPEFLIYFQGTGAADDSGLPNDRFFAVRPEGSVSTLKIQRTERGDSAVYLCASIVTGSPLGNQETQYFGPGTRLLVL.

This clonotype was counted at least ten times. The genes are TRBV20-1 and TRBJ2-2; D remains ambiguous. CDR3 length: 13 residues. Germline V CDR1 and CDR2: DFQATT, SNEGSKA (reference sequence). V gave up 2 bases and J gave up 5 bases, with 9 bases separating them. CDR3 in DNA: TGCAGTGCTAGAAGGCAGTTGACCGGGGAGCTGTTTTTT. This encodes CSARRQLTGELFF.

There are many counts of this clonotype. The V call is TRBV11-2, the J call TRBJ1-5, with TRBD1 identical over 8 bases. Germline trimming cut 5 bases from V and 2 bases from J; bases unmatched to any gene: 5. The CDR3 loop spans 15 amino acids. Per the germline V gene, CDR1 is SGHAT and CDR2 is FQNNGV. CDR3 nucleotide sequence: TGTGCCAGCAGCGCTAACAGGGGGGGCAATCAGCCCCAGCATTTT. Protein sequence: CASSANRGGNQPQHF. The variable domain in full, with the rest retrieved from reference TRBV11-2 and TRBJ1-5, is EAGVAQSPRYKIIEKRQSVAFWCNPISGHATLYWYQQILGQGPKLLIQFQNNGVVDDSQLPKDRFSAERLKGVDSTLKIQPAKLEDSAVYLCASSANRGGNQPQHFGDGTRLSIL.

This clonotype was seen repeatedly, ten times or more. J is TRBJ2-5 and V is TRBV27, with D possibly TRBD1 on 6 matching bases. The V gene's germline CDR1 is MNHEY and CDR2 SMNVEV (reference sequence). Deletions cut 5 bases from V and 5 bases from J, with 12 bases between. The CDR3 covers 13 residues. CDR3 protein: CASSTVQGETQYF. The CDR3 DNA reads TGTGCCAGCAGTACCGTACAGGGCGAGACCCAGTACTTC.

This clonotype was detected only a few times. The chain recombines TRBV7-2 with TRBJ2-5; D is possibly TRBD2 (6 bases). The length of the CDR3 is 14 residues. V was clipped by 6 bases and J by 5 bases, with 16 bases between them. In germline, CDR1 is SGHTA, CDR2 FQGNSA. The CDR3 spells CASRAGPPGETQYF. CDR3 sequence (DNA): TGTGCCAGCAGGGCGGGACCACCGGGGGAGACCCAGTACTTC.